The 26 T cell receptor beta chains below all came from one sample that was sequenced in a study of T cell responses to AZD1222 COVID-19 vaccine. Sequencing was performed with immunoSEQ multiplex PCR; in TCRdb, only in-frame clones are kept and a portion is missing. The sample lists some 130,000 clones, approximately 90% seen once, with under 2% in the top ten. The specimen comprised peripheral blood, sampled on day 0 of AZD1222 vaccination. All receptors come from an adult in good health.

The chain has TRBV7-6 and TRBJ2-1; 9 nucleotides agree with TRBD2. The CDR3 has 15 amino acids. V lost 5 bases and J lost 4; bases outside the gene matches: 6. Germline CDR1 and CDR2: SGHVS and FNYEAQ. Here the CDR3 reads CASSKSGGLYNEQFF. DNA of the CDR3: TGTGCCAGCAGCAAGAGCGGGGGGCTTTACAATGAGCAGTTCTTC.

The chain's CDR3 is CASSGDRERGYTF. The DNA of the CDR3 is TGTGCCAGCAGCGGGGACAGGGAACGTGGCTACACCTTC. The rearrangement uses TRBV27 and TRBJ1-2; the match to TRBD1 covers 9 bases. The CDR3 has 13 residues. CDR1 is MNHEY, CDR2 SMNVEV, per germline (reference sequence). V dropped 6 bases and J dropped 7; count of bases not matched to a gene: 6.

CDR3 in DNA: TGTGCCAGCAATCCCGTCGGGGAATCCAACACTGAAGCTTTCTTT. Translation: CASNPVGESNTEAFF. This sequence joins TRBV27 and TRBJ1-1; D is unclear. There are 15 residues in the CDR3. Germline V CDR1 and CDR2: MNHEY, SMNVEV (reference sequence). Trimming cost V 7 bases and J 2 bases, with 17 bases left between them.

V gene TRBV2 combines with J gene TRBJ1-5, with D hard to call. The germline V gene encodes CDR1 SNHLY and CDR2 FYNNEI. Trimming removed 7 bases at V and 5 bases at J, with 12 bases between. The CDR3 has 13 amino acids. CDR3: CASNAQLDQPQHF. In nucleotides, the CDR3 is TGTGCCAGCAACGCGCAGCTCGATCAGCCCCAGCATTTT.

The V call is TRBV4-2, the J call TRBJ1-2; D call uncertain. Trimming pared 3 bases from V and 1 base from J, leaving 18 bases between. The CDR3 is 17 amino acids. Germline V lookup: CDR1 LGHNA, CDR2 YNFKEQ. CDR3 coding DNA: TGTGCCAGCAGCCAGGGAGTAGACCGCTTGAATAACTATGGCTACACCTTC. Protein sequence: CASSQGVDRLNNYGYTF.

The chain recombines TRBV6-5 with TRBJ2-2; D perhaps matches TRBD1 (6 bases). Trimming stripped 6 bases from V and 5 bases from J, with 16 bases between. Germline V lookup: CDR1 MNHEY, CDR2 SVGAGI. This CDR3 region has 15 residues. CDR3 nucleotide sequence: TGTGCCAGCAGGAGGGGGTCTACGGGAACCGGGGAGCTGTTTTTT. It translates to CASRRGSTGTGELFF.

The chain carries TRBV19 and TRBJ1-6; TRBD1 is a possible D gene (6 bases). Trimming took 7 bases from V and 10 from J, leaving 23 bases between them. Germline V gene sequence: CDR1 LNHDA, CDR2 SQIVND (reference sequence). The CDR3 runs to 16 residues. CDR3 in amino acids: CASKPSRGRVESPLHF. The CDR3 DNA reads as TGTGCCAGTAAGCCCAGCAGGGGACGAGTAGAATCACCCCTCCACTTT.

The chain couples TRBV6-6 to TRBJ1-2; 7 nucleotides agree with TRBD1. The CDR3 has 16 amino acids. Trimming cost V 6 bases and J 6 bases; bases outside gene matches: 16. The V gene's germline CDR1 is MNHNY and CDR2 SVGAGI (reference sequence). As DNA, the CDR3 is TGTGCCAGCAGCGTCGACGAGACAGGGCGAAGAAATGGCTACACCTTC. This translates into CASSVDETGRRNGYTF.

V gene TRBV24-1 combines with J gene TRBJ2-1; 7 bases fit TRBD1. Germline V gene lookup returns CDR1 KGHDR and CDR2 SFDVKD. The CDR3 contains 14 residues. Germline trimming cut 4 bases from V and 5 bases from J; bases unmatched to any gene: 4. CDR3 in amino acids: CATSDPTGDNEQFF. The CDR3 DNA is TGTGCCACCAGTGACCCAACAGGGGACAATGAGCAGTTCTTC.

This clone was counted a few times. The V gene is TRBV9, the J gene TRBJ2-7, with 9 nucleotides matching TRBD1. This CDR3 has 18 residues. The trim removed 5 bases at V and 2 bases at J, leaving 17 bases unmatched. From germline, CDR1 is SGDLS and CDR2 YYNGEE. The CDR3 loop is CASSLYLGPGQGPYEQYF. The CDR3 DNA follows: TGTGCCAGCAGTTTGTACCTGGGCCCGGGACAGGGTCCCTACGAGCAGTACTTC.

J is TRBJ2-7 and V is TRBV7-8; D possibly corresponds to TRBD2 (6 bases). The ends were cut back, 2 bases at V and 8 bases at J, with 10 bases in the middle. The CDR3 runs 12 residues. The V gene's germline CDR1 is SGHVS and CDR2 FQNEAQ. The CDR3 region has the DNA TGTGCCAGCAGCTTAACCAGGACTAAGCAGTACTTC. Translating it yields CASSLTRTKQYF.

The chain uses TRBV5-5 and TRBJ1-2; D might be TRBD1 (6 bases). CDR1 is SGHKS and CDR2 is YYEKEE in the germline V gene (reference sequence). V was trimmed by 5 bases and J by 5 bases, leaving 16 bases between them. This CDR3 has 14 residues. This CDR3 reads CASSSGDDPYGYTF. The CDR3 nucleotides read TGTGCCAGCAGTTCAGGGGACGATCCATATGGCTACACCTTC.

This clone was seen once. This chain uses TRBV7-6 with TRBJ2-3, with a possible D match to TRBD2 (5 bases). Trimming removed 5 bases from V and 3 bases from J, with 12 bases in between. Germline loops: CDR1 SGHVS, CDR2 FNYEAQ. The CDR3 sequence is 14 residues long. CDR3 coding DNA: TGTGCCAGCAGCCAGACACCGGGAACAGATACGCAGTATTTT. Its translation: CASSQTPGTDTQYF.

In DNA form, the CDR3 reads TGTGCCAGCAGTTTACCTTCTCAAGGCTACACCTTC. This sequence encodes CASSLPSQGYTF. The rearrangement links TRBV12-3 or TRBV12-4 to TRBJ1-2, with D uncertain. V lost 2 bases, J lost 8 bases, and 9 bases lay in between. There are 12 residues in the CDR3.

V and J are TRBV7-3 and TRBJ2-1, with a tentative D call TRBD1 (5 bases). CDR3 length equals 13 residues. Trimming cost V 5 bases and J 6 bases, with 11 bases left between them. Germline CDR1 SGHTA, CDR2 FQGTGA. CDR3 sequence reads: CASSNSRANEQFF. CDR3 DNA: TGTGCCAGCAGCAACTCCAGGGCCAATGAGCAGTTCTTC.

This clone has a single count. Here the CDR3 reads CASSHFLRDEKLFF. The CDR3 DNA reads as TGCGCCAGCAGCCATTTCCTCAGGGACGAAAAACTGTTTTTT. V usage is TRBV4-3 and J usage is TRBJ1-4; maybe TRBD1 (5 bases). Germline-derived CDR1 and CDR2 are LGHNA and YSLEER. The germline V and J ends were trimmed by 3 bases and 8 bases, with 13 bases remaining between them. CDR3 size: 14 residues.

This clone occurred once. V usage is TRBV19 and J usage is TRBJ1-1, with 10 positions matching TRBD1. CDR3 length: 13 amino acids. Germline V gene sequence: CDR1 LNHDA, CDR2 SQIVND (reference sequence). Unmatched junction bases numbered 7, after V lost 5 bases and J lost 10 bases. This CDR3 reads CASSDKTGGRAFF. For the CDR3, the DNA is TGTGCCAGTAGTGACAAGACAGGGGGCCGAGCTTTCTTT.

V and J are TRBV5-1 and TRBJ2-3; 7 nucleotides match TRBD1. The V gene end was trimmed by 2 bases and the J gene end by 1 base; junction bases not matched to a gene: 1. In germline, CDR1 is SGHRS, CDR2 YFSETQ. This CDR3 region has 14 residues. CDR3 sequence (DNA): TGCGCCAGCAGCTTCACAGGGGGCACAGATACGCAGTATTTT. Translating it yields CASSFTGGTDTQYF.

This clone was observed a single time. The V and J genes are TRBV7-6 and TRBJ1-3; D remains unclear. The CDR3 loop spans 13 amino acids. Germline lookup yields CDR1 SGHVS and CDR2 FNYEAQ. Trimming left V 1 base short and J 3 bases short, with 4 bases between. CDR3 in DNA: TGTGCCAGCAGCTTAGAGGTTGGAAACACCATATATTTT. Translating gives CASSLEVGNTIYF.

The chain joins TRBV24-1 to TRBJ2-1; unclear D gene. The CDR3 consists of 13 residues. The V gene lost 9 bases and the J gene lost 6 bases, with 14 bases spanning the gap. The germline gives CDR1 KGHDR, CDR2 SFDVKD. This CDR3 is CATGPPDGNEQFF. CDR3 bases: TGTGCCACCGGGCCCCCGGACGGCAATGAGCAGTTCTTC.

This chain joins TRBV7-3 and TRBJ1-1; unclear D gene. With 2 bases removed from V and 1 base from J, the gap between germline ends came to 8 bases. The CDR3 contains 14 residues. CDR1 SGHTA and CDR2 FQGTGA come from the germline V gene. CDR3 protein: CASSLGVGNTEAFF. The CDR3 DNA follows: TGTGCCAGCAGCTTAGGGGTGGGGAACACTGAAGCTTTCTTT.

V gene TRBV3-1 (or the pseudogene TRBV3-2) combines with J gene TRBJ1-2, with D perhaps matching TRBD1 (5 bases). CDR1 LGHDT and CDR2 YNNKEL come from the germline V gene (reference sequence). The germline V and J ends were trimmed by 1 base and 2 bases, with 11 bases remaining between them. This CDR3 has 15 residues. The CDR3 nucleotides read TGTGCCAGCAGCCAAGGTCCAGGACACAACTATGGCTACACCTTC. Its translation is CASSQGPGHNYGYTF.

This sequence joins TRBV6-1 and TRBJ1-2, with TRBD1 matching 9 bases. V trimming: 3 bases; J trimming: 3 bases; junction bases outside the gene matches: 5. Germline CDR1 and CDR2: MNHNS and SASEGT. This CDR3 contains 15 residues. CDR3 amino acids: CASSELGQGHYGYTF. CDR3 nucleotides: TGTGCCAGCAGTGAGCTGGGACAGGGTCACTATGGCTACACCTTC.

This clone has only one observation. The rearrangement joins TRBV14 to TRBJ1-1; no definite D call. This CDR3 contains 13 residues. The ends were cut back, 1 base at V and 1 base at J, with 4 bases in the middle. In germline, CDR1 is SGHDN, CDR2 FVKESK. This chain's CDR3 is CASSQAGNTEAFF. CDR3 nucleotide sequence: TGTGCCAGCAGCCAAGCCGGGAACACTGAAGCTTTCTTT.

The chain links TRBV15 to TRBJ1-5; 7 bases match TRBD1. This CDR3 contains 14 residues. The germline V gene has CDR1 LNHNV and CDR2 YYDKDF (reference sequence). With 4 bases clipped from V and 4 bases from J, the junction kept 4 bases outside the gene matches. The CDR3 here is CATSTRQGNQPQHF. CDR3 sequence (DNA): TGTGCCACCAGCACCCGACAGGGTAATCAGCCCCAGCATTTT. The whole variable domain, remainder taken from reference TRBV15 and TRBJ1-5, is DAMVIQNPRYQVTQFGKPVTLSCSQTLNHNVMYWYQQKSSQAPKLLFHYYDKDFNNEADTPDNFQSRRPNTSFCFLDIRSPGLGDTAMYLCATSTRQGNQPQHFGDGTRLSIL.

V usage is TRBV27 and J usage is TRBJ1-2, with unresolved D. Germline V gene sequence: CDR1 MNHEY, CDR2 SMNVEV (reference sequence). This CDR3 has 13 amino acids. With 5 bases removed from V and 4 bases from J, the gap between germline ends came to 11 bases. The CDR3 is CASSPYRGYGYTF. The CDR3, as DNA: TGTGCCAGCAGTCCTTATCGGGGCTATGGCTACACCTTC.